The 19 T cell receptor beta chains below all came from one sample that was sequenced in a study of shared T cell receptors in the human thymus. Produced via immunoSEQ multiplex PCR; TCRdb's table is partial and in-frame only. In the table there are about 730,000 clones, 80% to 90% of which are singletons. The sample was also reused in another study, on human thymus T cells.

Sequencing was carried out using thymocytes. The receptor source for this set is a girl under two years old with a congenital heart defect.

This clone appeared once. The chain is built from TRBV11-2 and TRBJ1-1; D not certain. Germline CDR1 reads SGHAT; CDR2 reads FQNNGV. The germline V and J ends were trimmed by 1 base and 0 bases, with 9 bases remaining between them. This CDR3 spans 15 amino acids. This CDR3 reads CASSLGLAMNTEAFF. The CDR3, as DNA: TGTGCCAGCAGCTTAGGTTTGGCCATGAACACTGAAGCTTTCTTT.

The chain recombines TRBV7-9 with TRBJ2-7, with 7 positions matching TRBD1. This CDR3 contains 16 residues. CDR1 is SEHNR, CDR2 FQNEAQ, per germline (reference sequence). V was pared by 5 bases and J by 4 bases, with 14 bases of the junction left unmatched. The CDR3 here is CASSPMTGLSAYEQYF. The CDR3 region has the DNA TGTGCCAGCAGCCCGATGACAGGGTTGAGCGCTTACGAGCAGTACTTC. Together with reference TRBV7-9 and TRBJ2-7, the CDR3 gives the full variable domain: DTGVSQNPRHKITKRGQNVTFRCDPISEHNRLYWYRQTLGQGPEFLTYFQNEAQLEKSRLLSDRFSAERPKGSFSTLEIQRTEQGDSAMYLCASSPMTGLSAYEQYFGPGTRLTVT.

CDR3 sequence: CASSRVDRPSTDTQYF. In DNA form, the CDR3 reads TGTGCCAGCAGTCGGGTGGACAGGCCGAGCACAGATACGCAGTATTTT. V gene TRBV27 combines with J gene TRBJ2-3; TRBD1 matches 7 bases. Unmatched junction bases numbered 8, after V lost 5 bases and J lost 0 bases. This CDR3 has 16 amino acids. Germline V gives CDR1 MNHEY, CDR2 SMNVEV (reference sequence).

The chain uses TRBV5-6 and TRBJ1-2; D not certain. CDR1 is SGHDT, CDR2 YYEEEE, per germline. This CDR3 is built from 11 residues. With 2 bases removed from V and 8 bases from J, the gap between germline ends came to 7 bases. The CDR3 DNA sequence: TGTGCCAGCAGCTTTGAGGTGGGCTACACCTTC. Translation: CASSFEVGYTF.

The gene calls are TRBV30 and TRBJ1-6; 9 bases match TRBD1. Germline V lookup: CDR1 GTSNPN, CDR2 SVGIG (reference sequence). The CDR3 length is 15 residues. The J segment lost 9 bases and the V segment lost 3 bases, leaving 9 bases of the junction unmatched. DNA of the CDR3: TGTGCCTGGAGACGGGACAGGGAAGGAATTTCACCCCTCCACTTT. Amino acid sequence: CAWRRDREGISPLHF.

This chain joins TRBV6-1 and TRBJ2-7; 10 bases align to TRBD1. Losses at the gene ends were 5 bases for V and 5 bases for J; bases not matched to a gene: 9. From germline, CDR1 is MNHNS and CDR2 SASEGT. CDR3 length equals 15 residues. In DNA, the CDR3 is TGTGCCAGCAGTATCCGGGACAGGGGATTACACGAGCAGTACTTC. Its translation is CASSIRDRGLHEQYF.

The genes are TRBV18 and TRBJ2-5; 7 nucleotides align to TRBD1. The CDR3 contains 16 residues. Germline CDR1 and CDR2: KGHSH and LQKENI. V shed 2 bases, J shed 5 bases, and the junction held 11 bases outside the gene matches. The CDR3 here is CASSPGLRGLGETQYF. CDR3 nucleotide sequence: TGTGCCAGCTCACCAGGACTGAGGGGGCTAGGGGAGACCCAGTACTTC.

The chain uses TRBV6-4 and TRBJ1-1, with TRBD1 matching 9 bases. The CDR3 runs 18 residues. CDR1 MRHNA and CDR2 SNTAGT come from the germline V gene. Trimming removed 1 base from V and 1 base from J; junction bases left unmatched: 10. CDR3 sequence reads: CASSDWDREGRSNTEAFF. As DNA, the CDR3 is TGTGCCAGCAGTGACTGGGACAGGGAAGGACGATCGAACACTGAAGCTTTCTTT.

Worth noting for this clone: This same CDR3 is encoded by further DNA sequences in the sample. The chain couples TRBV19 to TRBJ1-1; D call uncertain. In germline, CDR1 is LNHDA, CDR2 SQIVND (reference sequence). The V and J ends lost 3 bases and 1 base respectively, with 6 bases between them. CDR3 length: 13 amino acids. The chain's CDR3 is CASSIGGNTEAFF. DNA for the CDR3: TGTGCCAGTAGTATCGGTGGGAACACTGAAGCTTTCTTT.

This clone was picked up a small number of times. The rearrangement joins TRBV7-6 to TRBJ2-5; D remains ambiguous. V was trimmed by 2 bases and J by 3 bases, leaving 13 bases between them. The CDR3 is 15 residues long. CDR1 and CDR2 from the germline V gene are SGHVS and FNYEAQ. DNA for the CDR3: TGTGCCAGCAGCTTAAACGCCCTTACAGAAGAGACCCAGTACTTC. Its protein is CASSLNALTEETQYF.

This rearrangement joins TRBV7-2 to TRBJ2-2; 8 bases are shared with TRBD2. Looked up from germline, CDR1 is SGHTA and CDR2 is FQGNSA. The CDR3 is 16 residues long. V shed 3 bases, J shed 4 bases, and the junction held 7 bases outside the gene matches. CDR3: CASSFDGGASTGELFF. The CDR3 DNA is TGTGCCAGCAGCTTTGACGGGGGGGCAAGCACCGGGGAGCTGTTTTTT.

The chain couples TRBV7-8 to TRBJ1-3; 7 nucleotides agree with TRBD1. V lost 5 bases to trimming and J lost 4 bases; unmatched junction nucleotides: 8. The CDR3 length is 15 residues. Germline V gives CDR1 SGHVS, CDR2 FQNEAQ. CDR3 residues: CASSKDRAGGNTIYF. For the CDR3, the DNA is TGTGCCAGCAGCAAAGACAGGGCAGGAGGAAACACCATATATTTT.

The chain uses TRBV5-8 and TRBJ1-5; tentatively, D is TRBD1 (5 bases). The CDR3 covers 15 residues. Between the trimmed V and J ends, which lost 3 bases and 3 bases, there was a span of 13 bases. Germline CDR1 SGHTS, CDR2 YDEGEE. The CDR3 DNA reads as TGTGCCAGCAGCTCCTGGGGACTGCACAATCAGCCCCAGCATTTT. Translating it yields CASSSWGLHNQPQHF.

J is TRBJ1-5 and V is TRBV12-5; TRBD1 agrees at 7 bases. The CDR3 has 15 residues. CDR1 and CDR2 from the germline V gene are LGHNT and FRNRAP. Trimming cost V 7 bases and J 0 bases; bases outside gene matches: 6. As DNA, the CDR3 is TGTGCTAGTGACACGACAGGGAGTAGCAATCAGCCCCAGCATTTT. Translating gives CASDTTGSSNQPQHF.

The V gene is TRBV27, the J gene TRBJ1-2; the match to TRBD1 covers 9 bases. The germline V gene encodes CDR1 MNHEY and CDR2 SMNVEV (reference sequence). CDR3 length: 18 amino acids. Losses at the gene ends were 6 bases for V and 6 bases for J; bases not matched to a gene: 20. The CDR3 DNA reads TGTGCCAGCAGAACCATCGATCGTCCGGGACAGGGAATAGATGGCTACACCTTC. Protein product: CASRTIDRPGQGIDGYTF.

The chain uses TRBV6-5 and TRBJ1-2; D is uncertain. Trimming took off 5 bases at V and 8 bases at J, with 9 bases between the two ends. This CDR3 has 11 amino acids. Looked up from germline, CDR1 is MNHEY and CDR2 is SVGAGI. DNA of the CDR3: TGTGCCAGCAGTACCAGCGGGGGCTACACCTTC. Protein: CASSTSGGYTF.

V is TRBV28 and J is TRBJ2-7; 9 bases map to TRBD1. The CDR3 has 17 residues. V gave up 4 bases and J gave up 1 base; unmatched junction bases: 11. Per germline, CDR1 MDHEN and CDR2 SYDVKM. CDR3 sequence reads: CASSSLSGTGPSYEQYF. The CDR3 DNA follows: TGTGCCAGCAGTTCACTCTCCGGGACAGGGCCTTCCTACGAGCAGTACTTC.

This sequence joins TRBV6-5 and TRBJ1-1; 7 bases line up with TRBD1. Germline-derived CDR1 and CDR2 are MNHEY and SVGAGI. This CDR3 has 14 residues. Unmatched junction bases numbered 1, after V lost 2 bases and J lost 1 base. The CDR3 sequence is CASSYDRANTEAFF. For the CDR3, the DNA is TGTGCCAGCAGTTACGACAGGGCGAACACTGAAGCTTTCTTT.

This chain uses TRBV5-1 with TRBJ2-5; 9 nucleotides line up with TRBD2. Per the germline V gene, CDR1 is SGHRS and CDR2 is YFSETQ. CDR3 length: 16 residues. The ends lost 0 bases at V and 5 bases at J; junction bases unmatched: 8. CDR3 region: CASSLGLAAPLETQYF. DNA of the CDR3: TGCGCCAGCAGCTTGGGACTAGCGGCGCCCCTGGAGACCCAGTACTTC.